This T cell receptor beta chain was recorded in a study of cytomegalovirus exposure and HLA in healthy donors. Germline CDR1 and CDR2: MNHNS and SASEGT. This CDR3 has 16 residues. Method: immunoSEQ multiplex PCR; TCRdb's copy keeps in-frame clones and lacks some. Counted here are under 200,000 clones, approximately 89% occurring once; the ten biggest clones make up just over 4%. Comment on this clone: The junction differs from germline at one of its ends, possibly a read error.

The sequenced sample consisted of PBMCs. V gene TRBV6-1 combines with J gene TRBJ1-5; 10 nucleotides align to TRBD1. This TCR came from a man in his late teens or twenties in good health and CMV-seropositive. The DNA of the CDR3 is TGTGCCAGCAGTGAGGACAGGGGGGTAAAAAATCCGCCCCAGCATTTT. Translating gives CASSEDRGVKNPPQHF.